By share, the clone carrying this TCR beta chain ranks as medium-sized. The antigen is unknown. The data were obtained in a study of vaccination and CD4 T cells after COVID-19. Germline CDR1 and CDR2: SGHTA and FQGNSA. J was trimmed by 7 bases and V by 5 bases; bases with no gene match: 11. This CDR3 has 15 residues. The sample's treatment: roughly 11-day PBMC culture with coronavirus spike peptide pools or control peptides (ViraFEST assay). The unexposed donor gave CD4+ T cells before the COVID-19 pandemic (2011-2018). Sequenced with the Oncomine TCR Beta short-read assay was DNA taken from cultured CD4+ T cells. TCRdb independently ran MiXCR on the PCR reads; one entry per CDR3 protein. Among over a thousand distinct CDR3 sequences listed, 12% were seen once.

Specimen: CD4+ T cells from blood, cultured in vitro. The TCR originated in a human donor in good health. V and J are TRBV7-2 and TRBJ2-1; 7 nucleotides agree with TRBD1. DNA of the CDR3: TGTGCCAGCAGCCCCCCGGGACAGCGCATAAATGAGCAGTTCTTC. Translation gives CASSPPGQRINEQFF.